The source of this T cell receptor (beta chain) is a study of OX40 agonist ivuxolimab in advanced cancers. The trim removed 4 bases at V and 0 bases at J, leaving 14 bases unmatched. The germline gives CDR1 SGHAT, CDR2 FQNNGV. The CDR3 totals 18 residues. Produced via immunoSEQ multiplex PCR; TCRdb's table is partial and in-frame only. This sample yields under 100,000 clones, of which about nine tenths are seen a single time; about 0.63% belongs to the top ten. The sequence was collected from an adult with an advanced solid tumor such as melanoma, head and neck, liver or kidney cancer. The chain recombines TRBV11-2 with TRBJ1-1; 7 nucleotides align to TRBD1. Sequences were derived from CD4+ or CD8+ T cells sorted from blood, sampled in a trial of the OX40 agonist ivuxolimab. Here the CDR3 DNA reads TGTGCCAGCAGCTCGAGCCAGGGGGGAATTACATTGAACACTGAAGCTTTCTTT. This sequence encodes CASSSSQGGITLNTEAFF.